The rows below give T cell receptor beta chains drawn from one sample of a study of cytomegalovirus exposure and HLA in healthy donors. Produced via immunoSEQ multiplex PCR; TCRdb's table is partial and in-frame only. Here the sample spans 150,000 to 200,000 clones, 77% being singletons. The sequencing sample was made of PBMCs. These receptors originate from a middle-aged woman in good health and CMV-seropositive. Both conserved end residues are part of each CDR3. A D gene is named only where the DNA matches it firmly. For some rows the clone size is stated as once, few or many, or as a class when expanded; others skip it.

TGTGCCAGCAGTGAGGACAGGGTGCGGTACTTC CASSEDRVRYF TRBJ2-7 TRBV2 TRBD1 NA
TGTGCCAGCAGTTACGGACAGACACATCAGCCCCAGCATTTT CASSYGQTHQPQHF TRBJ1-5 TRBV6-5 NA NA
TGTGCCAGCAGCCCCTCGAGCGGAAGTGAGCAGTTCTTC CASSPSSGSEQFF TRBJ2-1 TRBV27 NA once
TGCAGCGTTGTACAGGGAGAGAATGGCTACACCTTC CSVVQGENGYTF TRBJ1-2 TRBV29-1 NA once
TGTGCCAGCAGTGAGGAGGTCGCAGATACGCAGTATTTT CASSEEVADTQYF TRBJ2-3 TRBV2 NA NA
TGTGCCAGCAGCTTCGGGACAGGGGGTGTTAACACTGAAGCTTTCTTT CASSFGTGGVNTEAFF TRBJ1-1 TRBV5-8 TRBD1 NA
TGTGCCAGCTCACCACCCGACAGGGCTTATGGCTACACCTTC CASSPPDRAYGYTF TRBJ1-2 TRBV18 TRBD1 NA
TGTGCCAGCAGCTTGGACAGGGGGACCTACGAGCAGTACTTC CASSLDRGTYEQYF TRBJ2-7 TRBV5-8 TRBD1 NA
TGTGCCAGCCCCCTGGGGAGACTAGCGCCTTCGAGTTGCCAGTACTTC CASPLGRLAPSSCQYF TRBJ2-5 TRBV27 TRBD2 few
TGTGCTAGTGGTTCTAGCGGGACAGATACGCAGTATTTT CASGSSGTDTQYF TRBJ2-3 TRBV12-5 TRBD2 NA
TGTGCCAGCAGCGTCTGGGCTAGCGGGGGGAATGAGCAGTTCTTC CASSVWASGGNEQFF TRBJ2-1 TRBV7-2 TRBD2 NA
TGTGCCATCAGTTATGACAGGACAAACTCTAACTATGGCTACACCTTC CAISYDRTNSNYGYTF TRBJ1-2 TRBV10-3 NA NA
TGTTCCAGCAGCCGTCAGCGGGACGAGCAGTACTTC CSSSRQRDEQYF TRBJ2-7 TRBV7-9 NA NA
TGTGCCAGTAGTTCCGAACAGGAAAACACTGAAGCTTTCTTT CASSSEQENTEAFF TRBJ1-1 TRBV19 NA NA
TGTGCCAGCAGCTTAATCCCCCCCCCTAGCGGGGGCGATACGCAGTATTTT CASSLIPPPSGGDTQYF TRBJ2-3 TRBV7-2 TRBD2 NA
TGTGCCTGGAGTTTTGGGATGACAGTCAACAATGAAAAACTGTTTTTT CAWSFGMTVNNEKLFF TRBJ1-4 TRBV30 NA NA
TGTGCCAGCAGTCCGCTTCAGTGGAACACTGAAGCTTTCTTT CASSPLQWNTEAFF TRBJ1-1 TRBV6-5 NA NA
TGTGCCAGCAGCAAGACTAGCGGGGGGCTTACAGATACGCAGTATTTT CASSKTSGGLTDTQYF TRBJ2-3 TRBV13 TRBD2 NA
TGCAGCGTTGACGGACTAGCGGACAATGAGCAGTTCTTC CSVDGLADNEQFF TRBJ2-1 TRBV29-1 TRBD2 NA
TGTGCCAGCAGTGAATTATCGACAGGGTCCCCCGGGGAGCTGTTTTTT CASSELSTGSPGELFF TRBJ2-2 TRBV25-1 TRBD1 NA
TGTGCCAGCAGCTTTCAGGGTTCTAATGAAAAACTGTTTTTT CASSFQGSNEKLFF TRBJ1-4 TRBV7-2 NA NA
TGTGCCAGTAGTATATCTGTAGCAGGAGGGCAAGAGACCCAGTACTTC CASSISVAGGQETQYF TRBJ2-5 TRBV19 NA NA
TGTGCCAGCAGTTTATCCGCTTCGAGCTCCTGCGAGCAGTACTTC CASSLSASSSCEQYF TRBJ2-7 TRBV28 NA NA